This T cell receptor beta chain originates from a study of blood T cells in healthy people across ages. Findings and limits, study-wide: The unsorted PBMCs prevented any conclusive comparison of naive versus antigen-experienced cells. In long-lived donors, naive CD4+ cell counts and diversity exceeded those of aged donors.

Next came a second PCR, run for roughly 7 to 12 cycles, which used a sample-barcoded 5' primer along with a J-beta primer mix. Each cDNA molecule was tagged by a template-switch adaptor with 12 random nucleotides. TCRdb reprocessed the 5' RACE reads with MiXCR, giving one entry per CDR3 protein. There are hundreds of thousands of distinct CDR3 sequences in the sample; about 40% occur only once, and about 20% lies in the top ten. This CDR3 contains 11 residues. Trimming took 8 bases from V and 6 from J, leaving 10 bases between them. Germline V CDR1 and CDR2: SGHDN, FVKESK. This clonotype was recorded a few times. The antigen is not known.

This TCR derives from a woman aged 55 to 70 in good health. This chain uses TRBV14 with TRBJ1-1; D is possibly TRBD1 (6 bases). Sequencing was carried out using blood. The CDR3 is CASSKGAEAFF. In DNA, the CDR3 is TGTGCCAGCTCGAAGGGGGCTGAAGCTTTCTTT.